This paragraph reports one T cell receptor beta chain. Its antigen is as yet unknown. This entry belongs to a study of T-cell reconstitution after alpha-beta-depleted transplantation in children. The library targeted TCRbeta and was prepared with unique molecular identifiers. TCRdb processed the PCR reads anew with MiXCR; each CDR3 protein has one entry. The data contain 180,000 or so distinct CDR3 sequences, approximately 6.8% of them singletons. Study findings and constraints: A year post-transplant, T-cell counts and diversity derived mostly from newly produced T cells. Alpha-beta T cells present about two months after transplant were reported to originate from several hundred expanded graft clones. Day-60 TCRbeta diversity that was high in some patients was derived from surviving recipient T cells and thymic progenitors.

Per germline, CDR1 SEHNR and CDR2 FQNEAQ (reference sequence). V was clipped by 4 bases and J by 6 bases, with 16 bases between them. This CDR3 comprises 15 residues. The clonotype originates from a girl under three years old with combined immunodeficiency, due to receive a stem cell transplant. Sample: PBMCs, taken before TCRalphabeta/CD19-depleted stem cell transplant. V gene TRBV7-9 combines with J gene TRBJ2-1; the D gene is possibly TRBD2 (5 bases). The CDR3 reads CASSSNPSSGNEQFF. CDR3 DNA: TGTGCCAGCAGCTCAAACCCCTCGAGCGGCAATGAGCAGTTCTTC. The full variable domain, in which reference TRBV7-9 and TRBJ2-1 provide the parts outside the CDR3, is DTGVSQNPRHKITKRGQNVTFRCDPISEHNRLYWYRQTLGQGPEFLTYFQNEAQLEKSRLLSDRFSAERPKGSFSTLEIQRTEQGDSAMYLCASSSNPSSGNEQFFGPGTRLTVL.